The clone carrying this T cell receptor beta chain was seen more than once but under ten times. The target antigen is unknown. Trimming removed 4 bases from V and 4 bases from J, with 17 bases in between. Germline CDR1 MNHNS, CDR2 SASEGT. The CDR3 contains 16 residues. The sample belongs to a study of T-cell memory formation after mild COVID-19. Study-level findings and limits: Second-wave clones with a day 37 peak had unconfirmed SARS-CoV-2 specificity.

TCRdb passed the 5' RACE reads through MiXCR, listing each CDR3 protein once. The sample carries hundreds of thousands of distinct CDR3 sequences, 15% to 20% recorded once. The V and J genes are TRBV6-1 and TRBJ1-5, with D unclear. The specimen was PBMCs or a T cell subset sorted from them (not recorded which). This receptor was obtained from a man between 18 and 35 years old who had mild COVID-19 (a few samples of this study predate the infection). Cell type and time point are not known. For the CDR3, the DNA is TGTGCCAGCAGTGCATTCTGGCGGGAACCTAATCAGCCCCAGCATTTT. This sequence encodes CASSAFWREPNQPQHF.